This passage covers 8 T cell receptor beta chains from one sample sequenced in a study of T cell changes during pregnancy in multiple sclerosis (dated by TCRdb to between 2018 and 2020). To prepare the library, the immunoSEQ multiplex PCR assay was applied. TCRdb stores this immuneACCESS table with in-frame sequences only. Part of the clones is absent; in the studies checked, under half of the shortfall reflects unresolved V genes, and no reason is known for the rest. The sample data list more than 50,000 clones, and 75% to 95% of these were observed just once. 1.2% of the sample is taken by the ten largest. This specimen was peripheral blood, taken after pregnancy. The receptors originated from a female donor in good health, enrolled as a control in a pregnancy study.

J is TRBJ2-5 and V is TRBV6-1, with D possibly matching TRBD1 (6 bases). The CDR3 is made up of 13 amino acids. The ends were cut back, 4 bases at V and 6 bases at J, with 12 bases in the middle. CDR1 is MNHNS, CDR2 SASEGT, per germline. This chain's CDR3 is CASSGSGVQTQYF. CDR3 coding DNA: TGTGCCAGCAGTGGCTCAGGGGTGCAGACCCAGTACTTC.

The chain combines TRBV11-2 with TRBJ2-2, with D maybe TRBD1 (5 bases). CDR1 is SGHAT and CDR2 is FQNNGV in the germline V gene. The CDR3 sequence is 15 residues long. V was trimmed by 2 bases and J by 2 bases, leaving 9 bases between them. CDR3 coding DNA: TGTGCCAGCAGCTTACAGGACACCAACACCGGGGAGCTGTTTTTT. This codes for CASSLQDTNTGELFF.

Only one count was recorded for this clone. The CDR3 here is CASERKSRTGSYEQYF. CDR3 in DNA: TGTGCCAGTGAAAGAAAGTCGCGGACAGGGAGTTACGAGCAGTACTTC. The chain carries TRBV13 and TRBJ2-7, with 8 bases identical to TRBD1. The CDR3 sequence is 16 residues long. The germline gives CDR1 PRHDT, CDR2 FYEKMQ (reference sequence). With V trimmed by 9 bases and J by 4 bases, 17 bases remained unmatched.

This sequence joins TRBV9 and TRBJ1-2, with 8 bases aligning to TRBD1. Germline V gene sequence: CDR1 SGDLS, CDR2 YYNGEE. Losses at the gene ends were 0 bases for V and 3 bases for J; bases not matched to a gene: 10. The CDR3 sequence is 17 residues long. CDR3 in DNA: TGTGCCAGCAGCGTAGACCCCGACAGGGGAGGTCACTATGGCTACACCTTC. Translated, it gives CASSVDPDRGGHYGYTF. Full variable domain (missing parts from reference TRBV9 and TRBJ1-2): DSGVTQTPKHLITATGQRVTLRCSPRSGDLSVYWYQQSLDQGLQFLIQYYNGEERAKGNILERFSAQQFPDLHSELNLSSLELGDSALYFCASSVDPDRGGHYGYTFGSGTRLTVV.

The chain combines TRBV5-1 with TRBJ2-7; D is possibly TRBD2 (5 bases). Germline V gene sequence: CDR1 SGHRS, CDR2 YFSETQ. V lost 4 bases to trimming and J lost 0 bases, with 17 bases between them. CDR3 size: 16 residues. For the CDR3, the DNA is TGCGCCAGCAGCCTCCAAAGGGCTGGAGGCTCCTACGAGCAGTACTTC. Protein product: CASSLQRAGGSYEQYF.

The rearrangement uses TRBV5-1 and TRBJ1-5; maybe TRBD1 (6 bases). The germline V gene has CDR1 SGHRS and CDR2 YFSETQ. CDR3 length equals 15 residues. V was shortened by 10 bases and J by 2 bases, with 19 bases between the two germline ends. Here the CDR3 DNA reads TGCGCCCGATGTACAGGGAGACACGGCAATCAGCCCCAGCATTTT. Residues: CARCTGRHGNQPQHF.

This chain links TRBV2 with TRBJ2-3, with 9 bases aligning to TRBD2. Per the germline V gene, CDR1 is SNHLY and CDR2 is FYNNEI. After removal of 9 bases from V and 2 bases from J, the junction contained 3 bases not matched to a gene. This CDR3 contains 13 residues. The CDR3 loop is CASSGSATDTQYF. The DNA for the CDR3 is TGTGCCAGTAGCGGGAGCGCCACAGATACGCAGTATTTT.

J is TRBJ2-5 and V is TRBV5-1; 9 bases line up with TRBD1. V was clipped by 4 bases and J by 3 bases; unmatched bases: 7. The V gene's germline CDR1 is SGHRS and CDR2 YFSETQ. The CDR3 loop spans 15 amino acids. In nucleotides, the CDR3 is TGCGCCAGCAGCGCCCTGGGACAGGGTGAAGAGACCCAGTACTTC. This translates into CASSALGQGEETQYF.